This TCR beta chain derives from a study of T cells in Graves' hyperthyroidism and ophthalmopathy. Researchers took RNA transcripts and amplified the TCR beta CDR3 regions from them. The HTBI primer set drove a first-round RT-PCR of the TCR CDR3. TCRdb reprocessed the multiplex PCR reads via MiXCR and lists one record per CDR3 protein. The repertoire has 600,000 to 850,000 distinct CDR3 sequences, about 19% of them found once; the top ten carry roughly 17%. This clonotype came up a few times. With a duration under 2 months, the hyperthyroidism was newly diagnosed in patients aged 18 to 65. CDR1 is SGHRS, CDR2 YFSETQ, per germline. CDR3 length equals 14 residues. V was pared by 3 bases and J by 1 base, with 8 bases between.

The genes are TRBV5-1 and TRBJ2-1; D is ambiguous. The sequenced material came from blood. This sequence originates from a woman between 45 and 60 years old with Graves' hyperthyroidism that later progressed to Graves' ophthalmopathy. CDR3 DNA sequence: TGCGCCAGCAGCTCAAGGTTTTCCTACAATGAGCAGTTCTTC. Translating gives CASSSRFSYNEQFF.